Below are 8 T cell receptor beta chains sequenced from a single sample in a study of patients and donors after allogeneic stem cell transplantation. TCRdb re-called the RT-PCR reads with MiXCR, one entry per CDR3 protein. In the table there are tens of thousands of distinct CDR3 sequences, roughly 38% of which are singletons. The sample consisted of blood, either unsorted or a sorted T cell fraction (not recorded which). The receptors here all came from a human donor who was either an allogeneic HSCT recipient or a stem cell or donor lymphocyte infusion donor (not recorded which). It is not recorded whose cells these are; they may come from a transplant donor.

The chain employs TRBV5-6 and TRBJ2-7, with 9 bases that match TRBD1. The V gene end was trimmed by 2 bases and the J gene end by 2 bases; junction bases not matched to a gene: 5. CDR1 SGHDT and CDR2 YYEEEE come from the germline V gene. CDR3 length: 15 amino acids. The CDR3 here is CASSFLGQGTYEQYF. Written as DNA, the CDR3 is TGTGCCAGCAGCTTCTTGGGACAGGGAACCTACGAGCAGTACTTC. Based on the CDR3 plus reference TRBV5-6 and TRBJ2-7, the full variable domain is DAGVTQSPTHLIKTRGQQVTLRCSPKSGHDTVSWYQQALGQGPQFIFQYYEEEERQRGNFPDRFSGHQFPNYSSELNVNALLLGDSALYLCASSFLGQGTYEQYFGPGTRLTVT.

The V call is TRBV24-1, the J call TRBJ2-1; D is undetermined. V lost 5 bases to trimming and J lost 6 bases, with 13 bases between them. This CDR3 is built from 14 residues. The germline gives CDR1 KGHDR, CDR2 SFDVKD. CDR3 sequence: CATSVPDGANEQFF. CDR3 sequence (DNA): TGTGCCACCAGTGTACCCGACGGCGCCAATGAGCAGTTCTTC.

This clonotype has only one observation. The chain combines TRBV7-2 with TRBJ1-1, with a possible D match to TRBD1 (5 bases). Germline lookup yields CDR1 SGHTA and CDR2 FQGNSA. Trimming shortened V by 4 bases and J by 3 bases, and 15 bases separated the two germline ends. The CDR3 is made up of 15 amino acids. CDR3 bases: TGTGCCAGCAGCTCTGGTCCCTGGGGGGACACTGAAGCTTTCTTT. Amino acid sequence: CASSSGPWGDTEAFF. The whole variable domain, filled in from reference TRBV7-2 and TRBJ1-1, reads GAGVSQSPSNKVTEKGKDVELRCDPISGHTALYWYRQSLGQGLEFLIYFQGNSAPDKSGLPSDRFSAERTGGSVSTLTIQRTQQEDSAVYLCASSSGPWGDTEAFFGQGTRLTVV.

The genes are TRBV7-2 and TRBJ2-7; the D is unclear. Trimming removed 1 base from V and 2 bases from J, with 9 bases in between. CDR1 SGHTA and CDR2 FQGNSA come from the germline V gene. This CDR3 is built from 14 residues. CDR3 DNA: TGTGCCAGCAGCTTAGTCGGCACCGCCTACGAGCAGTACTTC. Translation gives CASSLVGTAYEQYF.

The table lists this clonotype with a few counts. This chain connects TRBV29-1 to TRBJ2-3, with D unclear. CDR1 is SQVTM, CDR2 ANQGSEA, per germline. The CDR3 has 12 amino acids. The V and J ends lost 4 bases and 4 bases respectively, with 9 bases between them. DNA for the CDR3: TGCAGCGTTGGAGCGTACCCAGATACGCAGTATTTT. Amino acid sequence: CSVGAYPDTQYF.

Turning to this clonotype: A much larger clone sits a single nucleotide away, making a read error possible. V gene TRBV5-1 combines with J gene TRBJ1-1, with D unresolved. The CDR3 has 13 amino acids. Germline CDR1 SGHRS, CDR2 YFSETQ. The CDR3 coding sequence is TGCGCCTGCAGCTTGGAGGGGAACACTGAAGCTTTCTTT. Translating it yields CACSLEGNTEAFF.

This clonotype was observed a few times. The rearrangement links TRBV20-1 to TRBJ1-2; maybe TRBD1 (5 bases). V was cut by 5 bases and J by 7 bases, with 20 bases left in between. Germline assignment: CDR1 DFQATT and CDR2 SNEGSKA (reference sequence). This CDR3 has 14 amino acids. The CDR3 spells CSAPPTSEGTGYTF. The CDR3 DNA reads as TGCAGTGCTCCCCCCACCTCAGAAGGGACTGGCTACACCTTC.

This clonotype came up a few times. The chain's CDR3 is CASSAGGANEQFF. DNA for the CDR3: TGTGCCAGCAGCGCTGGGGGGGCCAATGAGCAGTTCTTC. The chain couples TRBV9 to TRBJ2-1, with D maybe TRBD2 (7 bases). The V gene's germline CDR1 is SGDLS and CDR2 YYNGEE. The CDR3 loop spans 13 amino acids. V was pared by 3 bases and J by 6 bases, with 10 bases between. Using reference TRBV9 and TRBJ2-1 for the parts outside the CDR3, the full variable domain is DSGVTQTPKHLITATGQRVTLRCSPRSGDLSVYWYQQSLDQGLQFLIQYYNGEERAKGNILERFSAQQFPDLHSELNLSSLELGDSALYFCASSAGGANEQFFGPGTRLTVL.